Below, 3 T cell receptor beta chains from the same sample are listed, as sequenced in a study of cytomegalovirus exposure and HLA in healthy donors. The study ran its PCR with 60 Vbeta and 13 Jbeta primers. Sequencing used immunoSEQ multiplex PCR; TCRdb keeps in-frame clones, though not all of them. The table records fewer than 200,000 clones, 81% of them present only once. The sample was PBMCs. Source of these receptors: a woman under 30 in good health and CMV-seropositive.

The rearrangement links TRBV7-8 to TRBJ2-1; 9 bases map to TRBD2. The ends lost 4 bases at V and 13 bases at J; junction bases unmatched: 8. The germline gives CDR1 SGHVS, CDR2 FQNEAQ. The CDR3 length is 13 residues. DNA for the CDR3: TGTGCCAGCAGCTCCCGTCCCGGGACTAGCCAGTTCTTC. Protein product: CASSSRPGTSQFF. The full variable domain, in which reference TRBV7-8 and TRBJ2-1 provide the parts outside the CDR3, is GAGVSQSPRYKVAKRGQDVALRCDPISGHVSLFWYQQALGQGPEFLTYFQNEAQLDKSGLPSDRFFAERPEGSVSTLKIQRTQQEDSAVYLCASSSRPGTSQFFGPGTRLTVL.

The chain employs TRBV28 and TRBJ2-1, with 7 positions matching TRBD2. This CDR3 spans 15 amino acids. From germline, CDR1 is MDHEN and CDR2 SYDVKM. The junction had 9 bases not matched to a gene; V was cut back by 5 bases and J by 5 bases. CDR3 region: CASSPLAGENNEQFF. The CDR3 DNA reads TGTGCCAGCAGTCCCTTGGCGGGGGAGAACAATGAGCAGTTCTTC. Drawing the rest from reference TRBV28 and TRBJ2-1, the complete variable domain is DVKVTQSSRYLVKRTGEKVFLECVQDMDHENMFWYRQDPGLGLRLIYFSYDVKMKEKGDIPEGYSVSREKKERFSLILESASTNQTSMYLCASSPLAGENNEQFFGPGTRLTVL.

This chain uses TRBV19 with TRBJ2-1; TRBD2 matches 7 bases. With 7 bases clipped from V and 4 bases from J, the junction kept 7 bases outside the gene matches. The CDR3 is made up of 14 amino acids. Germline V gives CDR1 LNHDA, CDR2 SQIVND (reference sequence). Written as DNA, the CDR3 is TGTGCCAGTACCTCTAGCGGACCTTACAATGAGCAGTTCTTC. Protein product: CASTSSGPYNEQFF. Full variable domain (remainder filled in from reference TRBV19 and TRBJ2-1): DGGITQSPKYLFRKEGQNVTLSCEQNLNHDAMYWYRQDPGQGLRLIYYSQIVNDFQKGDIAEGYSVSREKKESFPLTVTSAQKNPTAFYLCASTSSGPYNEQFFGPGTRLTVL.